This T cell receptor beta chain was identified in a study of STAT5B mutations in CD4+ large granular lymphocyte leukemia. Notes on the study in general: TRBV06-family usage was enriched in top patient clones (8/27) versus controls (2/35).

This clone was counted only a few times. Its antigen is unidentified. Only in-frame clones appear in the TCRdb table, and some are missing; sequencing was by immunoSEQ multiplex PCR. Among over 25,000 clones, approximately 74% were seen once, and the ten largest hold less than 0.3%. Unmatched junction bases numbered 12, after V lost 0 bases and J lost 1 base. There are 20 residues in the CDR3. Per germline, CDR1 SGHDN and CDR2 FVKESK. The receptor was isolated from a human donor in good health. The sequenced sample was CD4+ T cells from blood buffy coats. The V gene is TRBV14, the J gene TRBJ1-1; 12 nucleotides match TRBD1. DNA of the CDR3: TGTGCCAGCAGCCAAGATCAGGTCGCGGGACAGGGGGCCCCGAACACTGAAGCTTTCTTT. It encodes CASSQDQVAGQGAPNTEAFF. Variable domain in full (rest from reference TRBV14 and TRBJ1-1): EAGVTQFPSHSVIEKGQTVTLRCDPISGHDNLYWYRRVMGKEIKFLLHFVKESKQDESGMPNNRFLAERTGGTYSTLKVQPAELEDSGVYFCASSQDQVAGQGAPNTEAFFGQGTRLTVV.